A selection of T cell receptor beta chains follows, all from one sample in a study of blood T cells in healthy people across ages. MiXCR, run by TCRdb on the 5' RACE reads, gives a single entry per CDR3 protein. This table has around 1,600,000 distinct CDR3 sequences, roughly two fifths appearing once. Sequencing was performed on blood. All receptors derive from a woman under 30 in good health. The CDR3 runs from the conserved cysteine through the conserved F or W. The D gene is left open where the match is weak. Size values are once, few and many counts, or a class for expanded clones, and some rows have none.

TGCGCCAGCAGCCGCGGGACTAGCGGGAGTCGACACAATGAGCAGTTCTTC | CASSRGTSGSRHNEQFF | TRBJ2-1 | TRBV4-1 | - | TRBD2
TGTGCCAGCAGCGTAGCTCCGGGGACCCAGTATGGCTACACCTTC | CASSVAPGTQYGYTF | TRBJ1-2 | TRBV9 | - | -
TGCAGTGCTAGAGATGAGCCGGCCAGCGAGCAGTTCTTC | CSARDEPASEQFF | TRBJ2-1 | TRBV20-1 | - | -
TGTGCCAGCAGCTTAGATCGACAAAGCTATGGCTACACCTTC | CASSLDRQSYGYTF | TRBJ1-2 | TRBV11-2 | - | -
TGTGCCAGCAGTTTGGGGTCACTCAACGAGCAGTACTTC | CASSLGSLNEQYF | TRBJ2-7 | TRBV27 | - | -
TGTGCCAGCAACAATCAGGCTTACACTGAAGCTTTCTTT | CASNNQAYTEAFF | TRBJ1-1 | TRBV28 | - | -
TGTGCCAGCAGCCCATGGGGGACAGGTCCCTCCTACGAGCAGTACTTC | CASSPWGTGPSYEQYF | TRBJ2-7 | TRBV28 | - | TRBD1
TGTGCCACCAGCAGTTCTAGGTGGCAGCCCCAGCATTTT | CATSSSRWQPQHF | TRBJ1-5 | TRBV15 | few | -
TGCAGTGCTAGATTCAGCGGGAGTGACAATAAGCAGTTCTTC | CSARFSGSDNKQFF | TRBJ2-1 | TRBV20-1 | - | TRBD2
TGTGCCAGCAGCCAAAGGACAGGGACCTTGGAGAACACTGAAGCTTTCTTT | CASSQRTGTLENTEAFF | TRBJ1-1 | TRBV7-9 | - | TRBD1
TGTGCCAGCAGCTTAGGCCCAGGGGTTTTGGAGACCCAGTACTTC | CASSLGPGVLETQYF | TRBJ2-5 | TRBV7-9 | - | -
TGTGCCAGCAGATTGGGACTAGCCGGGGAGCAGTACTTC | CASRLGLAGEQYF | TRBJ2-7 | TRBV7-9 | - | TRBD2
TGTGCCAGCAGCCAAGGAAGCTATCGGCGACAAAACCGCAATGAGCAGTTCTTC | CASSQGSYRRQNRNEQFF | TRBJ2-1 | TRBV14 | - | -
TGTGCCAGCTCACCAGGAGGACAGGGAGCTTACGAGCAGTACTTC | CASSPGGQGAYEQYF | TRBJ2-7 | TRBV18 | - | TRBD1
TGTGCCAACAGCGACAATCAGCCCCAGCATTTT | CANSDNQPQHF | TRBJ1-5 | TRBV28 | - | -
TGTGCCGGCATCCCTACTGGTGCTGGGGCCAACGTCCTGACTTTC | CAGIPTGAGANVLTF | TRBJ2-6 | TRBV28 | - | -
TGTGCCATCAGCCAGGGGGGTGAATGGGGCTACACCTTC | CAISQGGEWGYTF | TRBJ1-2 | TRBV10-3 | - | TRBD1
TGCAGTGCTAGAGGGGACTACAAAGAGACCCAGTACTTC | CSARGDYKETQYF | TRBJ2-5 | TRBV20-1 | few | TRBD2
TGTGCCAGCACTAACTCCCGGGACCCAAGGTACAATGAGCAGTTCTTC | CASTNSRDPRYNEQFF | TRBJ2-1 | TRBV28 | few | -
TGCAGTGCTAGAGGCGACCCGGTTTGGCAGTACTTC | CSARGDPVWQYF | TRBJ2-7 | TRBV20-1 | - | -
TGCAGTGCTAGGGGTGGGGACACCGCCTTCGGTGAGCAGTTCTTC | CSARGGDTAFGEQFF | TRBJ2-1 | TRBV20-1 | - | -
TGTGCCAGCAGTTCAGGGACTAGCGGGAGTTCCACAGATACGCAGTATTTT | CASSSGTSGSSTDTQYF | TRBJ2-3 | TRBV27 | few | TRBD2
TGCAGTGCGGGGAGGCGAGAGACCCAGTACTTC | CSAGRRETQYF | TRBJ2-5 | TRBV20-1 | few | -
TGTACCAGCAGTTGGAGGGTCTCCGGGACGCAGGCCTACGAGCAGTACTTC | CTSSWRVSGTQAYEQYF | TRBJ2-7 | TRBV27 | - | -
TGTGCCAGCTCAGCCCGGGAAGGTCTGCCCTACTACGAGCAGTACTTC | CASSAREGLPYYEQYF | TRBJ2-7 | TRBV18 | - | -
TGTGCCAGCTCACCAGGACAGGTAATCCACGAGCAGTACTTC | CASSPGQVIHEQYF | TRBJ2-7 | TRBV18 | once | TRBD1
TGTGCCACCAGTGATTTCGGAAGGGAGCAGTACTTC | CATSDFGREQYF | TRBJ2-7 | TRBV24-1 | - | -
TGCAGTGCTAGATTAGCAGGGCCAAGATCACCCCTCCACTTT | CSARLAGPRSPLHF | TRBJ1-6 | TRBV20-1 | few | -
TGCAGTGCTAGAGATCGGATCAGGGGTTTCAGAGATACGCAGTATTTT | CSARDRIRGFRDTQYF | TRBJ2-3 | TRBV20-1 | few | -
TGTGCCAGTACAGGGTACCTTTCCGGGGAGCTGTTTTTT | CASTGYLSGELFF | TRBJ2-2 | TRBV5-5 | - | -
TGTGCCAGCAGTGTCGTCTCCGATCAAGAGACCCAGTACTTC | CASSVVSDQETQYF | TRBJ2-5 | TRBV2 | - | -